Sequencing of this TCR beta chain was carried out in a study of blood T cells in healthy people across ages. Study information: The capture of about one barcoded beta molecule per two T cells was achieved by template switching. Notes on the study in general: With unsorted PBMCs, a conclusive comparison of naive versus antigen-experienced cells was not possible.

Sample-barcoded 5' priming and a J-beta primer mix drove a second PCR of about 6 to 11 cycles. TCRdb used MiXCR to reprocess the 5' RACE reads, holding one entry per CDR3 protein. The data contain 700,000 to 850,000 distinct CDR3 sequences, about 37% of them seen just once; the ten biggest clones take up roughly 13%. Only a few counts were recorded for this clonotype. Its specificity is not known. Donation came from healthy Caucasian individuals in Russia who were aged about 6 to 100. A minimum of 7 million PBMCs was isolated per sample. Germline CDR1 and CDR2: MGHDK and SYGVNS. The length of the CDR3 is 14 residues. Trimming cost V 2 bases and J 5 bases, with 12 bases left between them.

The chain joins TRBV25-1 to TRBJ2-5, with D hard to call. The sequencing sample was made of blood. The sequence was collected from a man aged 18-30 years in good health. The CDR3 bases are TGTGCCAGCAGTGAAGATTGGGGATTCGAGACCCAGTACTTC. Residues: CASSEDWGFETQYF.